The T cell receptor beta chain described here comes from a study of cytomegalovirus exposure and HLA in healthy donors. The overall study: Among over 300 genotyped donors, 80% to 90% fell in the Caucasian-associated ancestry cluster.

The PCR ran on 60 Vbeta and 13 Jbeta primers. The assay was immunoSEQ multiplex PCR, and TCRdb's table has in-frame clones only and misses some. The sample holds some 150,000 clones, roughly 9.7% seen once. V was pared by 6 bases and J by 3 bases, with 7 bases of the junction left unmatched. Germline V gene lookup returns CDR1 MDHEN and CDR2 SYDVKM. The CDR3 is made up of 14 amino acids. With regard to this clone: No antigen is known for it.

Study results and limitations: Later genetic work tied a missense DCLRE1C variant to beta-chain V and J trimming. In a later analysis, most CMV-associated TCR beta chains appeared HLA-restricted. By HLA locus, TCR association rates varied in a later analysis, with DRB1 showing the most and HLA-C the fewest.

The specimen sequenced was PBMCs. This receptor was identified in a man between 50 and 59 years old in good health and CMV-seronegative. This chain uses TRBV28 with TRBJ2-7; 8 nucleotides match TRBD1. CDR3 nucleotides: TGTGCCAGCAGCTCAGGGGGCGTGGGCTACGAGCAGTACTTC. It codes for CASSSGGVGYEQYF.